This TCR beta chain was sequenced for a study of tumor-infiltrating lymphocytes in primary liver carcinoma. Out of unsorted whole blood came the blood RNA, and germline DNA was extracted as well. The patients, who had chronic HBV infection, were treatment-naive (untreated). Study results and limitations: The use of bulk unsorted samples meant that CD4+ and CD8+ repertoires were not compared. Lesser overlap characterized tumor-adjacent and tumor-blood pairs relative to tumor region pairs.

This clonotype was found a few times. Its antigen is undetermined. The input was approximately 500 ng total RNA; TCR beta cDNA was made from it with a constant-region primer. Three nested multiplex PCR rounds of slightly modified ARM-PCR generated TCR beta libraries. Rounds one and two of PCR, each of roughly 10 cycles, were primed with TRBV1-TRBV30 forward primers and a C-beta reverse primer. MiXCR, applied by TCRdb to the multiplex PCR reads, yields one record per CDR3 protein. The sample has about 320,000 distinct CDR3 sequences, 65% seen once. This CDR3 spans 16 amino acids. The V end was cut by 3 bases, the J end by 0 bases, with 13 bases between. CDR1 SGHRS and CDR2 YFSETQ come from the germline V gene.

The V call is TRBV5-1, the J call TRBJ2-1; a weak D match, TRBD2 (7 bases). The TCR comes from a man aged 40-49 years with primary liver carcinoma and hepatitis B virus infection. Source material: peripheral blood. The CDR3 here is CASSSGGGSSYNEQFF. The CDR3 DNA is TGCGCCAGCAGCTCGGGGGGCGGGAGCTCCTACAATGAGCAGTTCTTC.